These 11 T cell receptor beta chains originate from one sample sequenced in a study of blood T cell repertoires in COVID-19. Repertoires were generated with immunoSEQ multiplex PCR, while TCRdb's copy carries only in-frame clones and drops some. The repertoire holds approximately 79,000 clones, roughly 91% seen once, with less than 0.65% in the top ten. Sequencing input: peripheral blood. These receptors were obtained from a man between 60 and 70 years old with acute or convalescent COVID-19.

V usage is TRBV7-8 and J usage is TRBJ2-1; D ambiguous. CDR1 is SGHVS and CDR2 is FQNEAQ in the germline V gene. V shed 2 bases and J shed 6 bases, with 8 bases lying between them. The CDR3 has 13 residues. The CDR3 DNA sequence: TGTGCCAGCAGCTTAAGCCGAGCCAATGAGCAGTTCTTC. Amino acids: CASSLSRANEQFF. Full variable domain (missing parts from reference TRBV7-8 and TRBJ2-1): GAGVSQSPRYKVAKRGQDVALRCDPISGHVSLFWYQQALGQGPEFLTYFQNEAQLDKSGLPSDRFFAERPEGSVSTLKIQRTQQEDSAVYLCASSLSRANEQFFGPGTRLTVL.

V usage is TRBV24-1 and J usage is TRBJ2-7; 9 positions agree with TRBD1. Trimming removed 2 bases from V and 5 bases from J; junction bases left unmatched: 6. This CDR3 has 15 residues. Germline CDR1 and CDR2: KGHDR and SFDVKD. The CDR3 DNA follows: TGTGCCACCAGTGATTGGGGGACAGGGATCCACGAGCAGTACTTC. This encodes CATSDWGTGIHEQYF.

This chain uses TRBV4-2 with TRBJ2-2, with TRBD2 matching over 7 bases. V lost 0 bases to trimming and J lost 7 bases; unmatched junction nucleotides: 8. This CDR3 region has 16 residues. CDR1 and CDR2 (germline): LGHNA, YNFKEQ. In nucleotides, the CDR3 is TGTGCCAGCAGCCAAGATCCCGGGTCGGGGGGCGGGGAGCTGTTTTTT. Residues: CASSQDPGSGGGELFF.

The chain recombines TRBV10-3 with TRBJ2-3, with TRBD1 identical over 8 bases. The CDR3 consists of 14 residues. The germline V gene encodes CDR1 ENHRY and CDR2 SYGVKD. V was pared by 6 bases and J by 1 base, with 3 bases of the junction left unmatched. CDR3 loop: CAISTDRGTDTQYF. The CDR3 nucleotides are TGTGCCATCAGCACGGACAGGGGCACAGATACGCAGTATTTT.

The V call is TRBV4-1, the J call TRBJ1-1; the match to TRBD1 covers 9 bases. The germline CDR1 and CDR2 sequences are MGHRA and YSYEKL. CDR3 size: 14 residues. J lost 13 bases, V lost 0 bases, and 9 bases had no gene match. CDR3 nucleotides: TGCGCCAGCAGCCAAGATAAGGGGACAGGGAAAGGTTTCTTT. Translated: CASSQDKGTGKGFF.

The CDR3 reads CAWSAMQGVAGYTF. The CDR3 DNA follows: TGTGCCTGGAGTGCAATGCAGGGTGTAGCTGGCTACACCTTC. This chain connects TRBV30 to TRBJ1-2, with D possibly TRBD1 on 5 matching bases. CDR1 is GTSNPN, CDR2 SVGIG, per germline (reference sequence). Trimming took off 1 base at V and 7 bases at J, with 16 bases between the two ends. The CDR3 length is 14 residues.

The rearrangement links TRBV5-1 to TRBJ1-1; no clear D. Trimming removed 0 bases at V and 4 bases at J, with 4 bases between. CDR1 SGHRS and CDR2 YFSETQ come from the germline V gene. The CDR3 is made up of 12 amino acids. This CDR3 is CASSLGSTEAFF. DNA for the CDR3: TGCGCCAGCAGCTTGGGCAGCACTGAAGCTTTCTTT.

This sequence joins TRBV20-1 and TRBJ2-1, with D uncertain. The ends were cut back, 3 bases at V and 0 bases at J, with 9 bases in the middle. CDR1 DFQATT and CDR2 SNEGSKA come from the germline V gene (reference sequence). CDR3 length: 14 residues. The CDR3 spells CSASESSSYNEQFF. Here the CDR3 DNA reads TGCAGTGCTAGTGAGTCCTCCTCCTACAATGAGCAGTTCTTC.

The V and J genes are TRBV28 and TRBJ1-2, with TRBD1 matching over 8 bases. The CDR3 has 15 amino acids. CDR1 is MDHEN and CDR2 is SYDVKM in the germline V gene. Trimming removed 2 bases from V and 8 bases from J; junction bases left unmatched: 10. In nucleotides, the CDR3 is TGTGCCAGCAGTTTAGGCGGGCAGGGGGCTCGGGGCTACACCTTC. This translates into CASSLGGQGARGYTF.

CDR3 region: CASSVDPGAGVKNIQYF. The CDR3 region has the DNA TGTGCCAGCAGCGTAGATCCAGGGGCTGGAGTCAAAAACATTCAGTACTTC. The chain recombines TRBV9 with TRBJ2-4; tentative D call: TRBD1 (6 bases). Germline CDR1 SGDLS, CDR2 YYNGEE. Deletions cut 0 bases from V and 3 bases from J, with 16 bases between. The length of the CDR3 is 17 residues.

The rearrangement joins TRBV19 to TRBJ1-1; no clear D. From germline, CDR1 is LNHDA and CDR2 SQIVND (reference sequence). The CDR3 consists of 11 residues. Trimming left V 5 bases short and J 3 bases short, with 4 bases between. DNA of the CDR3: TGTGCCAGTAGTCTGTACACTGAAGCTTTCTTT. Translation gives CASSLYTEAFF.